This T cell receptor (beta chain) stems from a study of T cells in Graves' hyperthyroidism and ophthalmopathy. Study findings and constraints: Ophthalmopathy was distinguished from stable hyperthyroidism by 13 V-J signatures.

Germline V gene data show CDR1 as MNHNS and CDR2 as SASEGT. Trimming cost V 3 bases and J 2 bases, with 8 bases left between them. The CDR3 is made up of 15 amino acids. As to this clonotype: Its cognate antigen is unknown.

Regions amplified from RNA transcripts were the TCR beta CDR3 regions. When the TCR CDR3 underwent first-round RT-PCR, the HTBI primer set was used. TCRdb called the multiplex PCR reads again in MiXCR, with one record for every CDR3 protein. Of about 500,000 distinct CDR3 sequences in the sample, around 15% are singletons; the top ten hold 15% to 20%. Over 18 months, lack of ophthalmopathy progression marked Graves' hyperthyroidism as stable. Exclusion criteria comprised uncontrolled infection, other autoimmune disease, pregnancy or lactation. The TCR was taken from a woman aged 18-29 years with Graves' hyperthyroidism. The chain couples TRBV6-1 to TRBJ2-6; D is uncertain. The sequencing sample was made of blood. The CDR3 loop reads CASSEIRAGANVLTF. The CDR3 nucleotides read TGTGCCAGCAGTGAGATCCGGGCTGGGGCCAACGTCCTGACTTTC.